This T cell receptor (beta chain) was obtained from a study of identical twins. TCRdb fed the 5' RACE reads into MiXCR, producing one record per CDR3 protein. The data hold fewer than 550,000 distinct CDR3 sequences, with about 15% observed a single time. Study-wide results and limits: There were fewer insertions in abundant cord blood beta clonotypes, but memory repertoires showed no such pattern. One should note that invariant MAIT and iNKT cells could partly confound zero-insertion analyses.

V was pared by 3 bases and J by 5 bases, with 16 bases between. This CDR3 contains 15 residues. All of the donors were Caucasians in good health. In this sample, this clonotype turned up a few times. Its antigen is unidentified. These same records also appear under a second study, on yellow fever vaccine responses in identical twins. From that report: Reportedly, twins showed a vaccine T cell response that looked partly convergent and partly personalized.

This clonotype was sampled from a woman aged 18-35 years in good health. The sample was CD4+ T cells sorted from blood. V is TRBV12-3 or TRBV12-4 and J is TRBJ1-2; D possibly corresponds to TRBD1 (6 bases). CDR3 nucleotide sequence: TGTGCCAGCAGTTTTTTTGGGGGCTCAGGGTATGGCTACACCTTC. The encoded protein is CASSFFGGSGYGYTF.